A selection of T cell receptor beta chains follows, all from one sample in a study of T-cell memory formation after mild COVID-19. TCRdb called the 5' RACE reads again in MiXCR, with one record for every CDR3 protein. The sample yields tens of thousands of distinct CDR3 sequences, 6% to 8.5% seen once. The material sequenced was PBMCs or a T cell subset sorted from them (not recorded which). The receptors were gathered from an adult who had mild COVID-19 (a few samples of this study predate the infection). Cell type and time point are not known. Both conserved end residues are part of each CDR3. D genes are given only for firm matches. Clone size is stated in some rows and not others, as once, few, many or a class when expanded.

j_call | d_call | clone_size | v_call | cdr3_aa | cdr3_nt
TRBJ2-7 | TRBD1 | few | TRBV5-1 | CASSSGQGNEQYF | TGCGCCAGCAGCTCGGGACAGGGGAACGAGCAGTACTTC
TRBJ2-7 | TRBD1 | many | TRBV23-1 | CASSHRILGQGLSYEQYF | TGCGCCAGCAGTCACCGGATATTAGGACAGGGCCTTTCCTACGAGCAGTACTTC
TRBJ1-1 | NA | many | TRBV11-2 | CASSLGGLPEAFF | TGTGCCAGCAGCTTAGGAGGGCTCCCTGAAGCTTTCTTT
TRBJ2-2 | NA | many | TRBV11-2 | CASSLGGFNTGELFF | TGTGCCAGCAGCTTAGGGGGATTCAACACCGGGGAGCTGTTTTTT
TRBJ2-7 | NA | few | TRBV12-3/TRBV12-4 | CASSLGNRAYEQYF | TGTGCCAGCAGTCTCGGTAATCGAGCCTACGAGCAGTACTTC
TRBJ2-3 | TRBD2 | few | TRBV20-1 | CSAMTSGGWGATDTQYF | TGCAGTGCCATGACTAGCGGGGGGTGGGGAGCCACAGATACGCAGTATTTT
TRBJ2-1 | NA | many | TRBV7-8 | CASSLGKNNEQFF | TGTGCCAGCAGCTTAGGGAAAAACAATGAGCAGTTCTTC
TRBJ2-2 | NA | many | TRBV7-2 | CASSLVRVVTGELFF | TGTGCCAGCAGCTTAGTAAGAGTTGTCACCGGGGAGCTGTTTTTT
TRBJ2-3 | NA | many | TRBV11-2 | CASSLDMVGANTDTQYF | TGTGCCAGCAGCTTAGACATGGTCGGAGCAAACACAGATACGCAGTATTTT
TRBJ2-2 | TRBD2 | many | TRBV5-1 | CASSGGTSGATGELFF | TGCGCCAGCAGCGGCGGGACTAGCGGGGCGACCGGGGAGCTGTTTTTT
TRBJ2-2 | NA | NA | TRBV6-5 | CASSANKGVLVRRTGELFF | TGTGCCAGCAGTGCAAATAAGGGGGTACTAGTTCGACGCACCGGGGAGCTGTTTTTT
TRBJ2-5 | NA | few | TRBV15 | CATSRNTDQETQYF | TGTGCCACCAGCAGGAACACCGACCAAGAGACCCAGTACTTC